Listed below are T cell receptor beta chains from one sample, sequenced in a study of cytomegalovirus exposure and HLA in healthy donors. Clones were read by immunoSEQ multiplex PCR, and TCRdb kept only the in-frame ones, dropping some. The sample records 150,000 to 200,000 clones, roughly 88% being singletons. The sample comprised PBMCs. These receptor sequences come from a young woman in good health and CMV-seronegative. The CDR3 runs from the conserved cysteine through the conserved F or W. Fields, in order: J gene, V gene, D gene, clone size, CDR3 protein, CDR3 DNA. D genes are given only for firm matches. Part of the rows lack a size; the others show once, few, many or a class for expanded clones.

j_call: TRBJ2-1
v_call: TRBV7-3
d_call: TRBD2
clone_size: NA
cdr3_aa: CASSSSAGGTNNEQFF
cdr3_nt: TGTGCCAGCAGCTCATCCGCGGGGGGCACGAACAATGAGCAGTTCTTC

j_call: TRBJ2-1
v_call: TRBV11-3
d_call: TRBD2
clone_size: NA
cdr3_aa: CASSASGRLINEQFF
cdr3_nt: TGTGCCAGCAGCGCCAGCGGGAGGCTTATCAATGAGCAGTTCTTC

j_call: TRBJ1-4
v_call: TRBV5-4
d_call: NA
clone_size: NA
cdr3_aa: CASSSDGLNEKLFF
cdr3_nt: TGTGCCAGCAGCTCTGATGGGCTCAATGAAAAACTGTTTTTT

j_call: TRBJ2-3
v_call: TRBV6-4
d_call: TRBD2
clone_size: NA
cdr3_aa: CASSKVAGAPDTQYF
cdr3_nt: TGTGCCAGCAGTAAAGTAGCGGGAGCACCAGATACGCAGTATTTT

j_call: TRBJ2-7
v_call: TRBV2
d_call: NA
clone_size: NA
cdr3_aa: CASTEEGEQYF
cdr3_nt: TGTGCCAGCACGGAAGAGGGCGAGCAGTACTTC

j_call: TRBJ1-5
v_call: TRBV6-6
d_call: TRBD1
clone_size: NA
cdr3_aa: CASSLGGPNQPQHF
cdr3_nt: TGTGCCAGCAGCCTAGGGGGCCCCAATCAGCCCCAGCATTTT

j_call: TRBJ2-4
v_call: TRBV7-9
d_call: NA
clone_size: NA
cdr3_aa: CASADAKNIQYF
cdr3_nt: TGTGCCAGCGCAGATGCCAAAAACATTCAGTACTTC

j_call: TRBJ2-2
v_call: TRBV6-5
d_call: NA
clone_size: NA
cdr3_aa: CATAAGIQNTGELFF
cdr3_nt: TGTGCCACCGCTGCCGGGATACAAAACACCGGGGAGCTGTTTTTT

j_call: TRBJ2-1
v_call: TRBV29-1
d_call: TRBD1
clone_size: NA
cdr3_aa: CSVSGQGSEQFF
cdr3_nt: TGCAGCGTTAGCGGACAGGGTAGTGAGCAGTTCTTC

j_call: TRBJ1-6
v_call: TRBV4-1
d_call: TRBD1
clone_size: NA
cdr3_aa: CASSQGYRGLGSPLHF
cdr3_nt: TGCGCCAGCAGCCAAGGGTACAGGGGGCTGGGGTCACCCCTCCACTTT

j_call: TRBJ1-1
v_call: TRBV18
d_call: TRBD1
clone_size: NA
cdr3_aa: CASSPRGLNTEAFF
cdr3_nt: TGTGCCAGCTCACCAAGGGGGCTGAACACTGAAGCTTTCTTT

j_call: TRBJ2-4
v_call: TRBV5-4
d_call: TRBD2
clone_size: NA
cdr3_aa: CASSLGSGGSYRSQYF
cdr3_nt: TGTGCCAGCAGCTTGGGTAGCGGGGGCAGCTATCGAAGCCAGTACTTC

j_call: TRBJ2-7
v_call: TRBV4-1
d_call: TRBD2
clone_size: NA
cdr3_aa: CASSQAGLASYEQYF
cdr3_nt: TGCGCCAGCAGCCAGGCCGGACTAGCCTCCTACGAGCAGTACTTC

j_call: TRBJ1-2
v_call: TRBV11-1
d_call: NA
clone_size: NA
cdr3_aa: CASSLSGRGDGYTF
cdr3_nt: TGTGCCAGCAGCTTAAGTGGTCGGGGTGACGGCTACACCTTC

j_call: TRBJ1-6
v_call: TRBV5-1
d_call: TRBD1
clone_size: NA
cdr3_aa: CASSQTGGLSSPLHF
cdr3_nt: TGCGCCAGCAGCCAGACAGGGGGTCTTAGTTCACCCCTCCACTTT

j_call: TRBJ2-1
v_call: TRBV7-9
d_call: TRBD1
clone_size: NA
cdr3_aa: CASSSRTGDNEQFF
cdr3_nt: TGTGCCAGCAGCTCTAGGACAGGGGACAATGAGCAGTTCTTC

j_call: TRBJ2-7
v_call: TRBV25-1
d_call: TRBD1
clone_size: NA
cdr3_aa: CASSEYFIGTGDREQYF
cdr3_nt: TGTGCCAGCAGTGAATATTTCATAGGGACAGGGGATCGGGAGCAGTACTTC

j_call: TRBJ1-1
v_call: TRBV28
d_call: TRBD1
clone_size: few
cdr3_aa: CASTTGGFTEAFF
cdr3_nt: TGTGCCAGCACAACAGGGGGCTTCACTGAAGCTTTCTTT

j_call: TRBJ2-3
v_call: TRBV7-3
d_call: TRBD2
clone_size: once
cdr3_aa: CASSPALGLAVSDTQYF
cdr3_nt: TGTGCCAGCAGCCCAGCGTTGGGACTAGCGGTCTCAGATACGCAGTATTTT

j_call: TRBJ2-7
v_call: TRBV5-4
d_call: TRBD1
clone_size: NA
cdr3_aa: CASSQGTGGSGEQYF
cdr3_nt: TGTGCCAGCAGTCAGGGGACAGGGGGGAGTGGCGAGCAGTACTTC

j_call: TRBJ2-7
v_call: TRBV7-6
d_call: NA
clone_size: NA
cdr3_aa: CASSQTGQQSEQYF
cdr3_nt: TGTGCCAGCAGTCAAACCGGACAGCAGTCCGAGCAGTACTTC

j_call: TRBJ2-2
v_call: TRBV5-1
d_call: TRBD2
clone_size: NA
cdr3_aa: CASSKGLAGDTGELFF
cdr3_nt: TGCGCCAGCAGCAAGGGACTAGCGGGAGACACCGGGGAGCTGTTTTTT

j_call: TRBJ1-4
v_call: TRBV29-1
d_call: TRBD1
clone_size: NA
cdr3_aa: CSVEGGTGTNEKLFF
cdr3_nt: TGCAGCGTTGAGGGAGGGACAGGGACTAATGAAAAACTGTTTTTT

j_call: TRBJ1-2
v_call: TRBV7-9
d_call: TRBD1
clone_size: once
cdr3_aa: CASSLDGTAPGSAF
cdr3_nt: TGTGCCAGCAGCTTAGATGGGACAGCTCCAGGCTCAGCCTTC

j_call: TRBJ1-3
v_call: TRBV6-5
d_call: NA
clone_size: NA
cdr3_aa: CASSYSGSSGNTIYF
cdr3_nt: TGTGCCAGCAGTTACTCGGGCAGCTCTGGAAACACCATATATTTT

j_call: TRBJ1-5
v_call: TRBV7-2
d_call: NA
clone_size: NA
cdr3_aa: CASSLGRASNQPQHF
cdr3_nt: TGTGCCAGCAGCTTGGGCAGGGCCAGCAATCAGCCCCAGCATTTT

j_call: TRBJ1-2
v_call: TRBV7-9
d_call: NA
clone_size: once
cdr3_aa: CASSLVENYGYTF
cdr3_nt: TGTGCCAGCAGCTTAGTCGAGAACTATGGCTACACCTTC